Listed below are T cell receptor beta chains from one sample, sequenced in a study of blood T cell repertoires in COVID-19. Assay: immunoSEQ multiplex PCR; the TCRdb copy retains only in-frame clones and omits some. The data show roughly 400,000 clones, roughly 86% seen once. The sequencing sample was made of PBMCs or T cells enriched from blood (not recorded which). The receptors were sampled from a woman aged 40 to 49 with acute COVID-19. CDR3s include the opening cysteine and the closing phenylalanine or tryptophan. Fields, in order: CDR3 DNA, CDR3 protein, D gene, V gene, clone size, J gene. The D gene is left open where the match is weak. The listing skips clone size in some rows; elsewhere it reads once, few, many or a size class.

TGTGCCAGCAGCGATCGGGACAGGGGAAGTGGCTACACCTTC CASSDRDRGSGYTF TRBD1 TRBV9 - TRBJ1-2
TGCGCCAGCAGCTTCCTAGCGGGGGCCTACAATGAGCAGTTCTTC CASSFLAGAYNEQFF TRBD2 TRBV5-1 - TRBJ2-1
TGTGCCAGCAGCTCTAGTTTCGCCTCCTATGGCTACACCTTC CASSSSFASYGYTF - TRBV7-9 - TRBJ1-2
TGCAGCGTTGAAACTAGCGGGGGGGGTGAGCAGTTCTTC CSVETSGGGEQFF TRBD2 TRBV29-1 - TRBJ2-1
TGTGCCAGCAGCTTGATTCGACAGGGGGATGAGCAGTTCTTC CASSLIRQGDEQFF TRBD1 TRBV11-2 - TRBJ2-1
TGTGCCTGGAGTGTACCCGGGACAGGGGGGTATGGCTACACCTTC CAWSVPGTGGYGYTF TRBD1 TRBV30 few TRBJ1-2
TGTGCCAGCAGTTACGCAGGTAACGGCTATGGCTACACCTTC CASSYAGNGYGYTF - TRBV6-5 - TRBJ1-2
TGTGCCAGCAGCGACTCTGGCGGTCAGCCCCAGCATTTT CASSDSGGQPQHF - TRBV7-9 - TRBJ1-5
TGTGCTAGTGGTTTGGACTGGCAGTATTTT CASGLDWQYF - TRBV12-5 - TRBJ2-3
TGTGCCAGCAGTTACGGGCGGATGGAGGGTGGGGATACGCAGTATTTT CASSYGRMEGGDTQYF - TRBV6-5 - TRBJ2-3
TGTGCCACCGGTACACAGGGGGCTGGGGCCAACGTCCTGACTTTC CATGTQGAGANVLTF TRBD1 TRBV15 - TRBJ2-6
TGTGCCAGCAGCCTCTACAGGGGGATGGTGACTGAAGCTTTCTTT CASSLYRGMVTEAFF TRBD1 TRBV7-9 - TRBJ1-1
TGTGCCAGCAGCCTTAGAACGTCGTTTGGAAACACCATATATTTT CASSLRTSFGNTIYF - TRBV3-1/TRBV3-2 - TRBJ1-3
TGTGCCAGCAGCCTGACAGGGGGCAGGGACTATGGCTACACCTTC CASSLTGGRDYGYTF TRBD1 TRBV7-9 few TRBJ1-2
TGCGCCGGTCCGGGACTAGCGGGGGGGCAGGACACCGGGGAGCTGTTTTTT CAGPGLAGGQDTGELFF TRBD2 TRBV23-1 - TRBJ2-2
TGTGCCAGCAGCCTACTAGTTTTTCGGGCCCCGGGGGGGGGTGAGCAGTTCTTC CASSLLVFRAPGGGEQFF TRBD2 TRBV27 - TRBJ2-1
TGCGCCAGCAGCTTTAGGACAGGGGGATATGGCTACACCTTC CASSFRTGGYGYTF TRBD1 TRBV5-1 - TRBJ1-2
TGTGCCAGCAGCTTGGGGCACCCCTACAATGAGCAGTTCTTC CASSLGHPYNEQFF - TRBV7-6 - TRBJ2-1
TGTGCCAGCAGCCAAGCGGGGGGGAACTACAATGAGCAGTTCTTC CASSQAGGNYNEQFF TRBD2 TRBV4-2 - TRBJ2-1
TGTGCCAGCAGCCCCCTCGGGACAGTTTCTGGAAACACCATATATTTT CASSPLGTVSGNTIYF TRBD1 TRBV3-1/TRBV3-2 - TRBJ1-3
TGTGCCAGCAGCCCTCGGGGGGGGAAGTTGGACAATGAGCAGTTCTTC CASSPRGGKLDNEQFF TRBD2 TRBV5-4 - TRBJ2-1
TGCGCCAGCAGCCCCTCTGAGCGGGTCTTGACGAACACTGAAGCTTTCTTT CASSPSERVLTNTEAFF - TRBV5-1 few TRBJ1-1
TGTGCCAGCAAGGAGAGGCCGACTGGAAACACCATATATTTT CASKERPTGNTIYF - TRBV2 - TRBJ1-3
TGTGCCAGCAGTCGGACCGGCGGGGCGAACACCATATATTTT CASSRTGGANTIYF - TRBV28 - TRBJ1-3
TGTGCCAGTAGTATAGGAGGTTCGCCCTACGAGCAGTACTTC CASSIGGSPYEQYF - TRBV19 - TRBJ2-7
TGTGCCAGCAGTGATTCCATGGACAGGGTCCCTGAAAAACTGTTTTTT CASSDSMDRVPEKLFF TRBD1 TRBV25-1 - TRBJ1-4
TGTGCCAGCAGTGAAGGCAGAATCCAAGAGACCCAGTACTTC CASSEGRIQETQYF - TRBV2 - TRBJ2-5
TGTGCCAGCAGTCTTAAACCGGAGTCGGGAGGCTACACCTTC CASSLKPESGGYTF - TRBV6-5 - TRBJ1-2
TGTGCCACCACCCCGGGGGGTACCTACGAGCAGTACTTC CATTPGGTYEQYF TRBD2 TRBV5-5 - TRBJ2-7
TGTGCCAGCAGCTTGCAGACAGGGGTAGCCGGGGAGCTGTTTTTT CASSLQTGVAGELFF TRBD1 TRBV7-9 few TRBJ2-2
TGTGCCAGCAGTCCTGAGACAGGGGACGCCTACGAGCAGTACTTC CASSPETGDAYEQYF TRBD1 TRBV27 - TRBJ2-7
TGTGCCAGCAGCCCGGGGTCAGTCGATACCTACGAGCAGTACTTC CASSPGSVDTYEQYF - TRBV13 - TRBJ2-7
TGCGCCAGCAGCCAGGGCTCAGGGGGCCTGAACACTGAAGCTTTCTTT CASSQGSGGLNTEAFF TRBD1 TRBV5-1 - TRBJ1-1
TGTGCCAGCAGTTTGACTACACTCGGCATTCAGTACTTC CASSLTTLGIQYF - TRBV12-3/TRBV12-4 - TRBJ2-4
TGCGCCAGCAGCCCTTTACGGACAGGGGGACAGCCCCAGCATTTT CASSPLRTGGQPQHF TRBD1 TRBV4-1 - TRBJ1-5
TGTGCCAGCAGCGGAGACAGGGGGGCCTATGGCTACACCTTC CASSGDRGAYGYTF TRBD1 TRBV9 - TRBJ1-2
TGTGCCTGGGAACCGGACAGGGGAGCCTACGAGCAGTACTTC CAWEPDRGAYEQYF TRBD1 TRBV30 - TRBJ2-7
TGTGCCAGCAGTCCCCGGGAGGTAGTGGGGGGTGAGCAGTTCTTC CASSPREVVGGEQFF TRBD2 TRBV27 once TRBJ2-1
TGTGCCAGCAGTTTAAGGCTTCAACAGGGGCTTAATTCACCCCTCCACTTT CASSLRLQQGLNSPLHF TRBD1 TRBV27 - TRBJ1-6
TGTGCTAGTGGTCCCTCCCGGGGGGAAGAGACCCAGTACTTC CASGPSRGEETQYF TRBD2 TRBV12-5 - TRBJ2-5
TGTGCCAACGGACAGGGGGGAACCTATGAGCAGTACTTC CANGQGGTYEQYF TRBD1 TRBV10-3 - TRBJ2-7
TGTGCCAGCAGCCAAGAACGGAGTGGCAATCAGCCCCAGCATTTT CASSQERSGNQPQHF - TRBV4-2 - TRBJ1-5
TGTGCCAGCAGCCAACGTTATGGACAGGACTACGACGAGCAGTACTTC CASSQRYGQDYDEQYF - TRBV4-2 - TRBJ2-7
TGTGCCAGCAGCGTAGGTAGCGGGGGGGCCTATGAGCAGTACTTC CASSVGSGGAYEQYF TRBD2 TRBV9 - TRBJ2-7
TGTGCCTGCCAATTCCGTCGACAGGGGACGGGGGAGCAGTACTTC CACQFRRQGTGEQYF TRBD1 TRBV30 - TRBJ2-7
TGTGCCAGCAGTGATAGGCGGGACAGGGATGGAAAACTGTTTTTT CASSDRRDRDGKLFF TRBD1 TRBV2 - TRBJ1-4
TGTGCCAGCAGCGTAGCTGGACAGGGGGCTGGAAACACCATATATTTT CASSVAGQGAGNTIYF TRBD1 TRBV9 - TRBJ1-3
TGCGCCAGCAGTGATCTACCGGGACAGGGACCCTACGAGCAGTACTTC CASSDLPGQGPYEQYF TRBD1 TRBV10-1 - TRBJ2-7
TGCGCCAGCAGCCAAGGTCCACAGGGGAACTATGGCTACACCTTC CASSQGPQGNYGYTF TRBD1 TRBV4-1 - TRBJ1-2
TGTGCCAGCAGTTTAGGGGGGGCCACTGACTACTATGGCTACACCTTC CASSLGGATDYYGYTF - TRBV27 - TRBJ1-2